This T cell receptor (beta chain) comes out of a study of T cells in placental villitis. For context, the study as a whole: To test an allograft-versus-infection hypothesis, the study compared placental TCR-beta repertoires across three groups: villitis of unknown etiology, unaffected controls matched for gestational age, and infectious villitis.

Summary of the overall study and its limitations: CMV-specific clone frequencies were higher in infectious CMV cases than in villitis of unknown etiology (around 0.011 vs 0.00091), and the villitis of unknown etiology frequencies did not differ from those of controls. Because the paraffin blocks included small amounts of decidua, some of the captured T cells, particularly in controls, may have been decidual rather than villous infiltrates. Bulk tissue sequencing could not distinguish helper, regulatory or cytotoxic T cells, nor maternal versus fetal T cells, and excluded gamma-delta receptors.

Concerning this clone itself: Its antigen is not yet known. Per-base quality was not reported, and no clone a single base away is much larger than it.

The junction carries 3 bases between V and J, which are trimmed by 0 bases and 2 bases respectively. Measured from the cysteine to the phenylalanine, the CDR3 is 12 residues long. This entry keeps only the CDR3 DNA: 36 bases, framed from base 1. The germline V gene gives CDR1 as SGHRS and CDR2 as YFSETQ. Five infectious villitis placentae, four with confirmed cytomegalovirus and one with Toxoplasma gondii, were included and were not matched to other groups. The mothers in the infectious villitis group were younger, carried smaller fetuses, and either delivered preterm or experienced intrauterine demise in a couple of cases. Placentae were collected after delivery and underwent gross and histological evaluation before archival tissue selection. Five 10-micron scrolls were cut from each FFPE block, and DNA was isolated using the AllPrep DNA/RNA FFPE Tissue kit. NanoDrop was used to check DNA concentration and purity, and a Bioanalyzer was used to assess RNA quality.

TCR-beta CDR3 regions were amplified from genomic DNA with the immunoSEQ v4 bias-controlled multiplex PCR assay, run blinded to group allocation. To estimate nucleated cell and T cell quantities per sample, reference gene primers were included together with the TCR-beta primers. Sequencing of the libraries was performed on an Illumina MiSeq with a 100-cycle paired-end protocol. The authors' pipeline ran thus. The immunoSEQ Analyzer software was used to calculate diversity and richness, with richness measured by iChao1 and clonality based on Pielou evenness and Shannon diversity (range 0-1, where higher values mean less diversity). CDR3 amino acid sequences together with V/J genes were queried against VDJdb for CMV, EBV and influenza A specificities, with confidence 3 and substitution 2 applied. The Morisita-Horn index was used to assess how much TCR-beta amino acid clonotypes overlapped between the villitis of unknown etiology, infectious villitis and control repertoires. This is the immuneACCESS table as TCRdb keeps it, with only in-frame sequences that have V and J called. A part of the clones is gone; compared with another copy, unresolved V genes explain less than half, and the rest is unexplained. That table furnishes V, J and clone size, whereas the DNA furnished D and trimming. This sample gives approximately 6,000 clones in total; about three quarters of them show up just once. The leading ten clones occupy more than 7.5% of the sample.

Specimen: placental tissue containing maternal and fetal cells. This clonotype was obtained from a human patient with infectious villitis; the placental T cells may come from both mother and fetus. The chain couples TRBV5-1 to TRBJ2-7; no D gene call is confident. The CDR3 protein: CASSLDTYEQYF. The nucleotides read TGCGCCAGCAGCTTGGACACCTACGAGCAGTACTTC.